The rows below give T cell receptor beta chains drawn from one sample of a study of blood T cell repertoires in COVID-19. Sequenced by immunoSEQ multiplex PCR; TCRdb stores in-frame clones only, minus some. The data show 54,000 or so clones, with roughly 84% seen just once and 7% to 9.5% held by the top ten. The material sequenced was peripheral blood. These receptors originate from a man in his forties or fifties with active COVID-19. Both conserved end residues are part of each CDR3. D genes are given only for firm matches. Where a row states a size, it is once, few, many or the class of an expanded clone; other rows omit it.

CDR3 protein	CDR3 DNA	clone size	D gene	CDR3 length	V gene	J gene
CASSSRPKQGRNQPQHF	TGCGCCAGCAGCTCTCGGCCTAAACAGGGCCGCAATCAGCCCCAGCATTTT	.	.	17	TRBV5-1	TRBJ1-5
CASRRAGQNSPLHF	TGTGCCAGCCGGCGGGCCGGCCAAAATTCACCCCTCCACTTT	once	.	14	TRBV28	TRBJ1-6
CASSPGLEYEQYF	TGTGCCAGCAGCCCAGGACTAGAGTACGAGCAGTACTTC	few	TRBD2	13	TRBV7-9	TRBJ2-7
CASSTTAGLGNTIYF	TGTGCCAGCAGCACAACCGCAGGGTTGGGAAACACCATATATTTT	.	.	15	TRBV7-6	TRBJ1-3
CASSQRGRGVSGYTF	TGCGCCAGCAGCCAACGAGGCAGGGGAGTGAGTGGCTACACCTTC	few	.	15	TRBV4-3	TRBJ1-2
CASSPFWRLGSGNTIYF	TGTGCCAGCAGCCCATTCTGGAGATTGGGTTCTGGAAACACCATATATTTT	.	.	17	TRBV28	TRBJ1-3
CASSNPGLAGGDTGELFF	TGTGCCAGCAGTAACCCTGGACTAGCGGGAGGGGACACCGGGGAGCTGTTTTTT	.	TRBD2	18	TRBV7-2	TRBJ2-2
CASSSFGGDEQFF	TGTGCCAGCAGCTCCTTCGGGGGGGATGAGCAGTTCTTC	.	TRBD2	13	TRBV7-9	TRBJ2-1
CASSPFMRGLYNEQFF	TGTGCCAGCAGCCCTTTTATGCGGGGATTATACAATGAGCAGTTCTTC	.	.	16	TRBV6-2/TRBV6-3	TRBJ2-1
CASSERMRNQPQHF	TGTGCCAGCAGTGAACGGATGCGGAATCAGCCCCAGCATTTT	once	.	14	TRBV2	TRBJ1-5
CASSPIGTDNYGYTF	TGTGCCAGCAGCCCGATAGGGACAGATAACTATGGCTACACCTTC	.	TRBD1	15	TRBV13	TRBJ1-2
CASSLSQTGRTEAFF	TGTGCCAGCAGTTTATCCCAGACGGGTAGAACTGAAGCTTTCTTT	.	.	15	TRBV28	TRBJ1-1
CASSRDRGGLYGYTF	TGTGCCAGCAGCAGGGACAGGGGGGGTCTTTATGGCTACACCTTC	.	TRBD1	15	TRBV9	TRBJ1-2
CASSRDRAKAFF	TGTGCCAGCAGCCGGGACAGAGCAAAAGCTTTCTTT	once	TRBD1	12	TRBV7-8	TRBJ1-1
CSVEERRGQDYEQYF	TGCAGCGTTGAAGAACGGCGGGGACAGGACTACGAGCAGTACTTC	.	TRBD1	15	TRBV29-1	TRBJ2-7
CATSYTRSSYNEQFF	TGTGCCACCAGCTATACTAGGAGCTCCTACAATGAGCAGTTCTTC	.	.	15	TRBV24-1	TRBJ2-1
CASSPNRDEKLFF	TGTGCCAGCTCACCTAACAGGGATGAAAAACTGTTTTTT	.	.	13	TRBV18	TRBJ1-4
CAISESQDEQYF	TGTGCCATCAGTGAGTCCCAGGATGAGCAGTACTTC	once	.	12	TRBV10-3	TRBJ2-7
CASRATGGSGELFF	TGTGCCAGCAGGGCCACAGGGGGCTCCGGGGAGCTGTTTTTT	.	TRBD1	14	TRBV5-8	TRBJ2-2
CASSLATGQGAAYEQYF	TGTGCCAGCAGCTTAGCGACTGGACAGGGGGCAGCCTACGAGCAGTACTTC	once	TRBD1	17	TRBV7-8	TRBJ2-7
CASTPMGPEKLFF	TGTGCCAGCACCCCGATGGGGCCCGAAAAACTGTTTTTT	.	.	13	TRBV2	TRBJ1-4
CSAQRGPEQYF	TGCAGTGCTCAAAGGGGGCCCGAGCAGTACTTC	.	TRBD1	11	TRBV20-1	TRBJ2-7
CASSNGRRILNSPLHF	TGTGCCAGCAGCAACGGGAGACGAATCCTTAATTCACCCCTCCACTTT	.	.	16	TRBV21-1	TRBJ1-6
CASSLHMNTEAFF	TGCGCCAGCAGTCTCCACATGAACACTGAAGCTTTCTTT	.	.	13	TRBV5-1	TRBJ1-1
CASSQELAGAHRTDTQYF	TGTGCCAGCAGCCAAGAACTAGCGGGGGCCCATCGCACAGATACGCAGTATTTT	.	TRBD2	18	TRBV4-2	TRBJ2-3
CASSPYKTQYF	TGTGCCAGCAGCCCTTATAAGACCCAGTACTTC	once	.	11	TRBV9	TRBJ2-5
CASSPSTGGPYEQYF	TGTGCCAGCAGCCCTAGTACAGGGGGACCCTACGAGCAGTACTTC	.	TRBD1	15	TRBV4-2	TRBJ2-7
CASKLGTDTEAFF	TGTGCCAGCAAACTGGGGACTGACACTGAAGCTTTCTTT	.	.	13	TRBV28	TRBJ1-1
CASRGAREKLFF	TGTGCCAGCAGGGGGGCTCGGGAAAAACTGTTTTTT	.	.	12	TRBV2	TRBJ1-4
CASKIEGAVEQYF	TGTGCCAGCAAAATAGAGGGGGCGGTCGAGCAGTACTTC	.	TRBD1	13	TRBV5-4	TRBJ2-7
CASSLLGEGSYNEQFF	TGTGCCAGCAGCTTGCTGGGGGAGGGTTCCTACAATGAGCAGTTCTTC	.	TRBD2	16	TRBV7-9	TRBJ2-1
CASGVRDRGYNEQFF	TGTGCCAGCGGGGTGAGGGACAGGGGATACAATGAGCAGTTCTTC	.	TRBD1	15	TRBV7-9	TRBJ2-1